This TCR beta chain came from a study of blood T cell repertoires in COVID-19. Per germline, CDR1 SGHTA and CDR2 FQGNSA. The V and J ends lost 1 base and 6 bases respectively, with 16 bases between them. This CDR3 is built from 15 residues. TCRdb's copy holds only in-frame clones and misses some; the assay was immunoSEQ multiplex PCR. The sample comprises fewer than 35,000 clones, around 82% of which are singletons, and around 2% rests with the top ten. The chain couples TRBV7-2 to TRBJ2-7; tentatively, D is TRBD2 (5 bases). Sequenced sample: peripheral blood. The receptor comes from a man aged 80 or over with active or convalescent COVID-19. The CDR3 DNA reads as TGTGCCAGCAGCTTAGTCGCTTTCCGGGGTGGCGAGCAGTACTTC. Its translation is CASSLVAFRGGEQYF.